Shown below are 11 T cell receptor beta chains from a single sample sequenced in a study of persistence of HIV-infected CD4 T cells. The immunoSEQ assay was version 4, run in survey mode. Here immunoSEQ multiplex PCR was the method, and the copy in TCRdb shows in-frame clones only, minus some. The table includes about 13,000 clones, about three fifths detected once. Their cognate antigens are unknown. The stimulus was an HIV-1 Gag 15-mer peptide pool, around 1.1 ug/peptide/mL. Sorting selected CD4+ T cells upregulating both CD40 ligand and CD69. Sequencing used CD4+ T cells sorted from PBMCs after approximately 19-hour stimulation, obtained from a patient who received antiretroviral therapy. The receptors derive from an adult man with HIV who was CMV-seropositive.

V is TRBV5-1 and J is TRBJ2-7, with D unresolved. Trimming stripped 3 bases from V and 5 bases from J, with 24 bases between. Germline-derived CDR1 and CDR2 are SGHRS and YFSETQ. The CDR3 spans 17 residues. The CDR3 region is CASSSGATARDSNEQYF. As DNA, the CDR3 is TGCGCCAGCAGCTCCGGCGCGACCGCTAGAGATTCCAACGAGCAGTACTTC.

The V and J genes are TRBV11-3 and TRBJ2-1; 8 bases align to TRBD1. The CDR3 is 14 residues long. Germline lookup yields CDR1 SGHNT and CDR2 YENEEA. Trimming took 5 bases from V and 7 from J; bases not matched to a gene: 7. CDR3 sequence reads: CASSLRTGRNEQFF. The CDR3 nucleotides read TGTGCCAGCAGCCTAAGGACAGGGAGGAATGAGCAGTTCTTC.

This clone was seen once. This chain joins TRBV5-6 and TRBJ2-7; either TRBD1 or TRBD2 may fit D (5 bases each). The CDR3 runs to 13 residues. CDR1 SGHDT and CDR2 YYEEEE come from the germline V gene. Trimming took off 4 bases at V and 7 bases at J, with 15 bases between the two ends. CDR3 coding DNA: TGTGCCAGCAGCCTAGGACGGGGACGGGAGCAGTACTTC. Translation: CASSLGRGREQYF.

This clone occurred a few times. The chain is built from TRBV28 and TRBJ2-7; D is ambiguous. There are 16 residues in the CDR3. The V gene's germline CDR1 is MDHEN and CDR2 SYDVKM. Trimming removed 3 bases at V and 3 bases at J, with 18 bases between. The CDR3 here is CASSFPQTPGLYEQYF. The CDR3 DNA sequence: TGTGCCAGCAGTTTCCCGCAAACCCCTGGCCTCTACGAGCAGTACTTC.

The genes are TRBV3-1 (or the pseudogene TRBV3-2) and TRBJ1-5; D uncertain. CDR3 length equals 14 residues. The V end lost 2 bases, the J end lost 3 bases, and 8 bases lay between the germline ends. Per the germline V gene, CDR1 is LGHDT and CDR2 is YNNKEL (reference sequence). The chain's CDR3 is CASSQKGHNQPQHF. The CDR3 nucleotides are TGTGCCAGCAGCCAAAAGGGTCACAATCAGCCCCAGCATTTT.

The rearrangement joins TRBV3-1 (or the pseudogene TRBV3-2) to TRBJ2-5; D is unresolved. The CDR3 loop spans 15 amino acids. V was pared by 4 bases and J by 2 bases, with 14 bases between. Germline V gene data show CDR1 as LGHDT and CDR2 as YNNKEL (reference sequence). CDR3: CASSRRRALQETQYF. The CDR3 DNA sequence: TGTGCCAGCAGCCGCCGACGGGCCTTACAAGAGACCCAGTACTTC.

The CDR3 DNA reads TGTGCCAGCAGTGAATTCGGCACAGATACGCAGTATTTT. Protein: CASSEFGTDTQYF. The rearrangement uses TRBV25-1 and TRBJ2-3; D remains unclear. This CDR3 comprises 13 residues. Germline V gives CDR1 MGHDK, CDR2 SYGVNS. The ends were cut back, 1 base at V and 1 base at J, with 3 bases in the middle.

The chain links TRBV27 to TRBJ1-5, with TRBD1 as a possible D gene (5 bases). CDR3 length: 15 residues. Looked up from germline, CDR1 is MNHEY and CDR2 is SMNVEV (reference sequence). Trimming removed 6 bases at V and 4 bases at J, with 16 bases between. The CDR3 coding sequence is TGTGCCAGCAGAAGGATGCAGGGATGGAATCAGCCCCAGCATTTT. Translated, it gives CASRRMQGWNQPQHF.

The chain has TRBV9 and TRBJ1-3; D is undetermined. Trimming took 2 bases from V and 4 from J, leaving 10 bases between them. CDR1 and CDR2 from the germline V gene are SGDLS and YYNGEE. The CDR3 contains 14 residues. The CDR3 coding sequence is TGTGCCAGCAGCGTTACCTTTGGGGGAAACACCATATATTTT. Translation: CASSVTFGGNTIYF.

The chain combines TRBV7-2 with TRBJ2-4; 7 bases match TRBD2. The germline V gene has CDR1 SGHTA and CDR2 FQGNSA. V trimming: 2 bases; J trimming: 7 bases; junction bases outside the gene matches: 5. CDR3 size: 14 residues. The CDR3 DNA follows: TGTGCCAGCAGCTTATCCCCGGGAGGTAACATTCAGTACTTC. Encoded protein: CASSLSPGGNIQYF. Full variable domain (outside the CDR3, taken from reference TRBV7-2 and TRBJ2-4): GAGVSQSPSNKVTEKGKDVELRCDPISGHTALYWYRQSLGQGLEFLIYFQGNSAPDKSGLPSDRFSAERTGGSVSTLTIQRTQQEDSAVYLCASSLSPGGNIQYFGAGTRLSVL.

The rearrangement links TRBV9 to TRBJ1-6; D unresolved. The germline V and J ends were trimmed by 5 bases and 2 bases, with 2 bases remaining between them. Germline lookup yields CDR1 SGDLS and CDR2 YYNGEE. CDR3 length: 12 amino acids. CDR3 DNA: TGTGCCAGCAGTCCCTATAATTCACCCCTCCACTTT. Its protein is CASSPYNSPLHF.